This paragraph reports one T cell receptor (beta chain). The table lists this clone with a few counts. No antigen is known for it. There are no base qualities to consult, and no much larger clone falls within one base. Each collaborating institution followed its own protocols to collect whole blood in K2EDTA tubes. For TCRbeta analysis, collaborators shipped samples in one of three forms: frozen whole blood, isolated PBMCs, or DNA extracted from either of those sample types. TCRbeta CDR3 regions were amplified from genomic DNA using the immunoSEQ Assay, a bias-controlled multiplex PCR. The authors' pipeline ran thus. Within the assay, amplification of reference gene primers was used to estimate how many nucleated cells each sample contained. To quantify the absolute abundance of each unique TCRbeta CDR3 rearrangement, sequence reads were collapsed and filtered. For each sample, productive Simpson clonality was calculated as the square root of Simpson's diversity index across productive rearrangements. Sourced from immuneACCESS, this table was stored by TCRdb with only in-frame sequences that have V and J called. A share of the clones is absent; for the studies checked, an unresolved V gene accounts for under half, and the remainder has no known explanation. V, J and clone size were drawn from that table, and D and trimming were deduced from the DNA. This sample comprises roughly 350,000 clones, around nine tenths of them detected only once. Together, the top ten hold 4% of the sample.

The data were taken from a study of blood T cell repertoires in COVID-19 (dated by TCRdb to about 2020). About the investigation overall: Samples covering the acute and convalescent phases of COVID-19 were provided by collaborators in the United States, Italy and Spain. The prospective study material was composed of cDNA or gDNA derived from T cells, B-cell-depleted T cells, or PBMCs. The repertoires were made available in a free public database intended to serve as a resource for research on the immune response to SARS-CoV-2. The dataset comprised deeply sampled blood TCRbeta repertoires from subjects exposed to, actively infected with, or recovered from COVID-19. Sample metadata almost always included a de-identified subject ID, COVID-19 status, age in years and sex. Samples were obtained from the ongoing ImmuneRACE study (first 160 participants) and from 1,000 to 1,500 subjects provided by 6 global collaborators. Where available, HLA class I and class II types were taken from metadata supplied by the sample provider and were not determined by assay-based typing. Overall study results and their limits: The quantity of clinical and demographic metadata differed by source and by participant and was supplied without curation.

The germline V gene yields SGHTA for CDR1 and FQGNSA for CDR2. Its CDR3 holds 15 amino acids, cysteine through phenylalanine. CDR3 DNA is the only sequence kept; it has 45 bases, read in frame from the first base. Trimming costs V 5 bases and J 2 bases, and their ends lie 13 bases apart. Material: peripheral blood. The rearrangement combines TRBV7-2 with TRBJ1-5; TRBD1 is a weak D gene call, 5 bases matching. This clonotype was obtained from a woman aged 50 to 60 with active or convalescent COVID-19. The encoded CDR3 is CASSRTFWGNQPQHF. The DNA sequence is as follows: TGTGCCAGCAGCCGGACATTCTGGGGCAATCAGCCCCAGCATTTT.